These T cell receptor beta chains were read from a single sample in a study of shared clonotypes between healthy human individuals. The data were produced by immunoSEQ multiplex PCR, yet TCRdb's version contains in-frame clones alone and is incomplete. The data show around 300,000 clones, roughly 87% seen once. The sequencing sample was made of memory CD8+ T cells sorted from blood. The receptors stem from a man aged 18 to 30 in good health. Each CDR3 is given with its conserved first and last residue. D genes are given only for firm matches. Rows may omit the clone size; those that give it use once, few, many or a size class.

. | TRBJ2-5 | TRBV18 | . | TGTGCCAGCTCACAAAGGAGTTCATGGCAAGAGACCCAGTACTTC | CASSQRSSWQETQYF
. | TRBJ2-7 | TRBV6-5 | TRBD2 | TGTGCCAGCAGTAGGGGAGGGGAACACTACGAGCAGTACTTC | CASSRGGEHYEQYF
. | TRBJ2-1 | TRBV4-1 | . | TGCGCCAGCAGAAGGCCGGGGATCGGAGTCGATGAGCAGTTCTTC | CASRRPGIGVDEQFF
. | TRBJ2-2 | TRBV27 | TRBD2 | TGTGCCAGCAGTTTGGGACTACCGGGCGGGGAGCTGTTTTTT | CASSLGLPGGELFF
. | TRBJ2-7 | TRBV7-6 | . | TGTGCCAGCAGCTTAGCGCCCCACAACGAGCAGTACTTC | CASSLAPHNEQYF
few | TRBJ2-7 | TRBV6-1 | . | TGTGCCAGCAATATTCCGGAGCAGTACTTC | CASNIPEQYF
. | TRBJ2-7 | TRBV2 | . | TGTGCCAGCAGTGCGTGGTTTCAGGGGCCGACCTACGAGCAGTACTTC | CASSAWFQGPTYEQYF
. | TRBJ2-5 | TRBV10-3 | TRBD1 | TGTGCCATCAGTGAGGTCACAGGGGCCGAACGAGAGACCCAGTACTTC | CAISEVTGAERETQYF
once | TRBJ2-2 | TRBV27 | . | TGTGCCAGCAGTTCCGAGTGGGTCGGTGACACCGGGGAGCTGTTTTTT | CASSSEWVGDTGELFF
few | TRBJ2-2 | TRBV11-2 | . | TGTGCCAGCAGCTTCCTAGCGAGTAACACCGGGGAGCTGTTTTTT | CASSFLASNTGELFF
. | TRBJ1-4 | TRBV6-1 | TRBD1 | TGTGCCAGCAGTGGGGCCGGGACAGCAGTTGCAACTAATGAAAAACTGTTTTTT | CASSGAGTAVATNEKLFF
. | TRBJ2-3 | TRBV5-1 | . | TGCGCCAGCAGCTTGCCCCCTAACGGGCCATCTAGCACAGATACGCAGTATTTT | CASSLPPNGPSSTDTQYF
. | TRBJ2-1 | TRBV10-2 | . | TGCGCCAGCAGTGAGAACAATGAGCAGTTCTTC | CASSENNEQFF
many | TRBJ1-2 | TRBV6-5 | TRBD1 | TGTGCCAGCAGTTCAGAGGGGGCCTACTATGGCTACACCTTC | CASSSEGAYYGYTF
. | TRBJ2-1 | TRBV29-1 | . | TGCAGCGTTAGTCGGGGCTTGGAGAATGAGCAGTTCTTC | CSVSRGLENEQFF
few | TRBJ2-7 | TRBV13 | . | TGTGCCAGCAGCTTAGAGGGTTCGGATGGCTTCCTGCCCTACGAGCAGTACTTC | CASSLEGSDGFLPYEQYF
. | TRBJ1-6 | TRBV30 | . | TGTGCCTGGACTCCAGGGAGTAATTCACCCCTCCACTTT | CAWTPGSNSPLHF
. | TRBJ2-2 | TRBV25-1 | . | TGTGCCAGCAGACCTGGGGTACCCGGGGAGCTGTTTTTT | CASRPGVPGELFF
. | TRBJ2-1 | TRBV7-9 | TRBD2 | TGTGCCAGCAGCCAGGGGACTAGCTCCTACAATGAGCAGTTCTTC | CASSQGTSSYNEQFF
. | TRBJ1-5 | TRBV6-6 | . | TGTGCCAGCACCGTGACTAAGGGGCTGGGCAATCAGCCCCAGCATTTT | CASTVTKGLGNQPQHF
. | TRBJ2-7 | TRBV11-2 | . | TGTGCCAGCAGCTTATTTGACGGGAGCGACGAGCAGTACTTC | CASSLFDGSDEQYF
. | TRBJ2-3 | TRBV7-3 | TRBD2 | TGTGCCAGCAGCTTACTAGCGGGGGGGACAGATACGCAGTATTTT | CASSLLAGGTDTQYF
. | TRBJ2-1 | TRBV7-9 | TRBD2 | TGTGCCAGCACCTCTCCTCAAACTAGCGGGGAAGGTTACAATGAGCAGTTCTTC | CASTSPQTSGEGYNEQFF
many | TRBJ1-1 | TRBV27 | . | TGTGCCAGCAGTTTATCGCTAGGGGTTGAAACTGAAGCTTTCTTT | CASSLSLGVETEAFF
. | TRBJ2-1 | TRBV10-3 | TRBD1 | TGTGCCACCGAGGGGACAGGGGGCTACAATGAGCAGTTCTTC | CATEGTGGYNEQFF
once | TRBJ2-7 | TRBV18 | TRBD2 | TGTGCCAGCTCACCACCGCTAGCGGGGATCTACGAGCAGTACTTC | CASSPPLAGIYEQYF
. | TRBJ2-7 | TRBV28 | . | TGTGCCAGCAGCCGACAGGTCTACGAGCAGTACTTC | CASSRQVYEQYF
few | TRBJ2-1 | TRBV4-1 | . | TGCGCCAGCAGCCAAGAGCTTAGGAATGAGCAGTTCTTC | CASSQELRNEQFF
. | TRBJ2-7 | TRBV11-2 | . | TGTGCCAGCAGCTTTAGCTCCCGTGGTATCCCCTACGAGCAGTACTTC | CASSFSSRGIPYEQYF
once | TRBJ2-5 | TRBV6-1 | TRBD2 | TGTGCCAGCAGTGATCCAACTAGCGGGGAAGAGACCCAGTACTTC | CASSDPTSGEETQYF
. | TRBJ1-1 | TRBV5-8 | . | TGTGCCAGCAGCTTAGGGGCCACAGGGAACACTGAAGCTTTCTTT | CASSLGATGNTEAFF
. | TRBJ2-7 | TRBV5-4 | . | TGTGCCAGCAGCTTGACGGGTCTACCCTACGAGCAGTACTTC | CASSLTGLPYEQYF
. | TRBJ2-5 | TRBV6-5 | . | TGTGCCAGCACCACCAATATGGGGTCCGGTGAGACCCAGTACTTC | CASTTNMGSGETQYF
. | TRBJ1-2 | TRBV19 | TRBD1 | TGTGCCAGTAGCCCAGGGGGTGGCTATGGCTACACCTTC | CASSPGGGYGYTF
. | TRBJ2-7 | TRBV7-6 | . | TGTGCCAGCAGCTTACCGGAGGGGATTCCGTACTTC | CASSLPEGIPYF
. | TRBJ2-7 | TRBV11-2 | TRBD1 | TGTGCCAGCAGCTTAGCAGGGGGATACTACGAGCAGTACTTC | CASSLAGGYYEQYF
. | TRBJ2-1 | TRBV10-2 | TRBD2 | TGCGCCAGCAGTGAGTTTGGGGGAGGGCACTCCTACAATGAGCAGTTCTTC | CASSEFGGGHSYNEQFF
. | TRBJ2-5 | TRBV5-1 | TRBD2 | TGCGCCAGCAGCCCGGGGACTAGCGGGAGGGCCTGGGAGACCCAGTACTTC | CASSPGTSGRAWETQYF
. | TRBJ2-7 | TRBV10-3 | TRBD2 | TGTGCCATCACTAGCGGGGGCTACGAGCAGTACTTC | CAITSGGYEQYF
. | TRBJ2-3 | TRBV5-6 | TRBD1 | TGTGCCAGCAGCCTCCCTGGACAGGAGCGCACAGATACGCAGTATTTT | CASSLPGQERTDTQYF
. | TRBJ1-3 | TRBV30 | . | TGTGCCTGGAGGAGGGAGGACTCTGGAAACACCATATATTTT | CAWRREDSGNTIYF